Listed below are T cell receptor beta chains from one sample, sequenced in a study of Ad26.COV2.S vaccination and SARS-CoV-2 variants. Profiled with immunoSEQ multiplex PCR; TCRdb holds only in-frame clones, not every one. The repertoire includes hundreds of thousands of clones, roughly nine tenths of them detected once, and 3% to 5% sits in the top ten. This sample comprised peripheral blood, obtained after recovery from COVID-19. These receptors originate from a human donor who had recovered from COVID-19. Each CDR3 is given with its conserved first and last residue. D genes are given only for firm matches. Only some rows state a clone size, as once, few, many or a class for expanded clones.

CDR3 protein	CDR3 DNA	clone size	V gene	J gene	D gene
CATSNLWRVDEKLFF	TGTGCCACCAGCAATCTCTGGCGGGTTGATGAAAAACTGTTTTTT	NA	TRBV15	TRBJ1-4	NA
CASRDRPISYEQYF	TGTGCCAGCAGAGACCGACCGATCTCCTACGAGCAGTACTTC	NA	TRBV2	TRBJ2-7	NA
CASSSPGKTEAFF	TGTGCCAGCAGTTCCCCAGGGAAGACTGAAGCTTTCTTT	NA	TRBV6-2/TRBV6-3	TRBJ1-1	NA
CASSRTGGGYNEQFF	TGTGCCAGCAGTAGGACAGGGGGGGGGTACAATGAGCAGTTCTTC	NA	TRBV27	TRBJ2-1	TRBD1
CASTEATEAFF	TGTGCCAGCACCGAGGCCACTGAAGCTTTCTTT	NA	TRBV11-2	TRBJ1-1	NA
CASSLGNDYGYTF	TGTGCCAGCAGCTTGGGGAATGACTATGGCTACACCTTC	NA	TRBV5-5	TRBJ1-2	NA
CASSPVTGRYTEAFF	TGTGCCAGCAGCCCAGTTACGGGGCGGTACACTGAAGCTTTCTTT	NA	TRBV11-1	TRBJ1-1	NA
CASSQDGTGGATNEKLFF	TGCGCCAGCAGCCAAGATGGGACAGGGGGAGCAACTAATGAAAAACTGTTTTTT	NA	TRBV4-1	TRBJ1-4	TRBD1
CASSPPGYGYTF	TGCGCCAGCAGCCCTCCAGGGTATGGCTACACCTTC	NA	TRBV5-1	TRBJ1-2	NA
CASSLCSSGGARETQYF	TGTGCCAGCAGTTTATGTAGTAGCGGGGGGGCGCGGGAGACCCAGTACTTC	NA	TRBV28	TRBJ2-5	TRBD2
CASSYTYRGQNEKLFF	TGTGCCAGCAGTTACACTTACAGGGGTCAGAATGAAAAACTGTTTTTT	NA	TRBV6-5	TRBJ1-4	TRBD1
CASGLGRLGQGNYEQYF	TGTGCTAGTGGTTTGGGACGTTTGGGACAGGGGAACTACGAGCAGTACTTC	NA	TRBV12-5	TRBJ2-7	TRBD1
CASSQDLSGSRGYGYTF	TGCGCCAGCAGCCAAGATTTGTCCGGGAGCCGGGGGTATGGCTACACCTTC	NA	TRBV4-3	TRBJ1-2	NA
CASSLDREVNTEAFF	TGTGCCAGCAGCTTGGATCGGGAGGTGAACACTGAAGCTTTCTTT	NA	TRBV5-6	TRBJ1-1	NA
CASNYREGQPQHF	TGTGCCAGTAATTACAGGGAGGGGCAGCCCCAGCATTTT	NA	TRBV19	TRBJ1-5	NA
CASSDDSLSGSGANVLTF	TGCGCCAGCAGTGATGACAGCTTATCTGGCTCTGGGGCCAACGTCCTGACTTTC	NA	TRBV10-2	TRBJ2-6	NA
CASKTGSNYGYTF	TGTGCCAGCAAAACAGGCTCAAACTATGGCTACACCTTC	NA	TRBV6-6	TRBJ1-2	NA
CASSPAGDGNTIYF	TGTGCCAGCTCACCGGCAGGGGATGGAAACACCATATATTTT	NA	TRBV18	TRBJ1-3	NA
CASSFEGGGYTF	TGTGCCAGCAGTTTTGAAGGGGGGGGCTACACCTTC	NA	TRBV5-4	TRBJ1-2	NA
CASSFRNQPQHF	TGTGCCAGCAGTTTCAGAAATCAGCCCCAGCATTTT	NA	TRBV12-3/TRBV12-4	TRBJ1-5	NA
CASSRQQGPNYGYTF	TGTGCCAGCAGCCGCCAACAGGGTCCCAACTATGGCTACACCTTC	NA	TRBV7-2	TRBJ1-2	NA
CASSFIAGTGPNYGYTF	TGTGCCAGCAGTTTTATCGCAGGGACAGGACCTAACTATGGCTACACCTTC	once	TRBV27	TRBJ1-2	TRBD1
CASSEFRDIYGYTF	TGTGCCAGCAGTGAATTCCGGGACATCTATGGCTACACCTTC	NA	TRBV6-1	TRBJ1-2	NA
CASSAGGADGYTF	TGTGCCAGTAGCGCAGGAGGGGCGGATGGCTACACCTTC	NA	TRBV19	TRBJ1-2	NA
CASSEGSGGNTEAFF	TGTGCCAGCAGTGAAGGGTCGGGGGGGAACACTGAAGCTTTCTTT	NA	TRBV6-1	TRBJ1-1	NA
CASRYPGTGNNEQFF	TGTGCCAGCCGGTACCCGGGGACAGGAAACAATGAGCAGTTCTTC	NA	TRBV25-1	TRBJ2-1	TRBD1
CASSPRGYNYGYTF	TGTGCCAGCTCACCAAGAGGCTATAACTATGGCTACACCTTC	NA	TRBV18	TRBJ1-2	NA
CASSSRGRDADTIYF	TGTGCCAGCAGCTCCCGCGGGCGGGACGCGGACACCATATATTTT	NA	TRBV5-4	TRBJ1-3	NA
CASSSQGVGTEAFF	TGTGCCAGCAGTTCACAGGGTGTCGGTACTGAAGCTTTCTTT	NA	TRBV6-2/TRBV6-3	TRBJ1-1	NA
CASSFGGGQPQHF	TGTGCCAGCAGCTTTGGGGGCGGGCAGCCCCAGCATTTT	once	TRBV7-3	TRBJ1-5	NA
CASRQGGANVLTF	TGTGCCAGCAGGCAGGGTGGGGCCAACGTCCTGACTTTC	once	TRBV6-5	TRBJ2-6	NA
CAGIQGAGGTEAFF	TGTGCCGGAATCCAGGGGGCTGGGGGCACTGAAGCTTTCTTT	NA	TRBV6-5	TRBJ1-1	TRBD1
CSVAATGFATSRTSEAFF	TGCAGCGTTGCGGCGACAGGCTTCGCCACTAGCCGCACCAGTGAAGCTTTCTTT	NA	TRBV29-1	TRBJ1-1	NA
CASSATGTNQPQHF	TGTGCCAGCAGCGCGACAGGCACCAATCAGCCCCAGCATTTT	NA	TRBV9	TRBJ1-5	NA
CASSPRGSSEAFF	TGTGCCAGCAGCCCCCGAGGATCGTCTGAAGCTTTCTTT	NA	TRBV21-1	TRBJ1-1	NA
CASSPPLTVNTGELFF	TGTGCCAGCAGCCCCCCTTTGACAGTGAACACCGGGGAGCTGTTTTTT	NA	TRBV7-9	TRBJ2-2	NA
CASLGGLAGPDTQYF	TGTGCTAGTTTGGGAGGACTAGCGGGCCCGGATACGCAGTATTTT	NA	TRBV12-5	TRBJ2-3	TRBD2
CASSAGQNTGELFF	TGTGCCAGCAGCGCCGGACAGAACACCGGGGAGCTGTTTTTT	NA	TRBV5-4	TRBJ2-2	NA